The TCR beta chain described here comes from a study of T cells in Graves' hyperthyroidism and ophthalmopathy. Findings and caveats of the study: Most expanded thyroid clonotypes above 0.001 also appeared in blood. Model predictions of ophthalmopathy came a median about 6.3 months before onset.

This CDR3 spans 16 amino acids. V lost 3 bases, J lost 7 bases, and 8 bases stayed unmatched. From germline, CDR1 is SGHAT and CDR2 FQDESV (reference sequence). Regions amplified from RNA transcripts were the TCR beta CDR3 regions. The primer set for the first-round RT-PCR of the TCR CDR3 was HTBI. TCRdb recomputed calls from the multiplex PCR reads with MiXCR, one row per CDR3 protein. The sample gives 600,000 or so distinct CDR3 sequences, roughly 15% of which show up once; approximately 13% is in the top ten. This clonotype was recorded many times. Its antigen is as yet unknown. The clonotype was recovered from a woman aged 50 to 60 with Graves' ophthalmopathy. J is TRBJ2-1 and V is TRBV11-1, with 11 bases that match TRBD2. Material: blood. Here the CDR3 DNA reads TGTGCCAGCAGCTTTGGACTAGCGGGTATCAGGAATGAGCAGTTCTTC. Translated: CASSFGLAGIRNEQFF.